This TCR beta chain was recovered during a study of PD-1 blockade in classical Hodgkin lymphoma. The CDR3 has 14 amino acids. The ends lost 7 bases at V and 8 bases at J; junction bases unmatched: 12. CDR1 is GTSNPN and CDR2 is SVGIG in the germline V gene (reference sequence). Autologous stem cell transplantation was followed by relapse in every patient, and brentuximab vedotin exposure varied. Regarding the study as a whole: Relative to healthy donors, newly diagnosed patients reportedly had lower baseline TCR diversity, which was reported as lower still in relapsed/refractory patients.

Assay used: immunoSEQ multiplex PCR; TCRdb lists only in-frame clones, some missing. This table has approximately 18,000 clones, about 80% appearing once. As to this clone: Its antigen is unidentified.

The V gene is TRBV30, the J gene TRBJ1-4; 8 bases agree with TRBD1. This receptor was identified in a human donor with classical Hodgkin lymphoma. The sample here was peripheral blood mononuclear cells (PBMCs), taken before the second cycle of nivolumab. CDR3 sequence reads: CASGLSGGDEKLFF. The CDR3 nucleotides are TGTGCCTCCGGGCTTTCAGGGGGCGACGAAAAACTGTTTTTT.